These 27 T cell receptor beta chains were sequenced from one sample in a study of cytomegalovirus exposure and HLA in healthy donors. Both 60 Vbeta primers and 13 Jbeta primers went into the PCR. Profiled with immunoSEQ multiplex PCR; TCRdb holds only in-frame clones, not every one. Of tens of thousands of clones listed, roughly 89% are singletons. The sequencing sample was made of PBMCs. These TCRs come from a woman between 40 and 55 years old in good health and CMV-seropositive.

CDR3 in DNA: TGTGCCAGCAACGAGAATACAGGGGGGGGCGAGCAGTACTTC. Translating gives CASNENTGGGEQYF. The rearrangement links TRBV2 to TRBJ2-7, with a weak D call TRBD1 (8 bases). Trimming removed 7 bases from V and 6 bases from J, with 19 bases in between. Germline assignment: CDR1 SNHLY and CDR2 FYNNEI. The CDR3 loop spans 14 amino acids.

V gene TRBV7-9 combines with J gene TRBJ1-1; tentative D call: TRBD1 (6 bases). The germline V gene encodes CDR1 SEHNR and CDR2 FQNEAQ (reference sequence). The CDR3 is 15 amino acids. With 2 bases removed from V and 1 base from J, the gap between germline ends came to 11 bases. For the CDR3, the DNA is TGTGCCAGCAGCTTATCCGCAGGGGCGAACACTGAAGCTTTCTTT. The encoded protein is CASSLSAGANTEAFF.

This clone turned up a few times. The CDR3 sequence is CASSLGWQGEQYF. The CDR3 bases are TGTGCCAGCAGCTTGGGGTGGCAGGGGGAGCAGTACTTC. This sequence joins TRBV5-5 and TRBJ2-7; D is perhaps TRBD1 (6 bases). Trimming took 0 bases from V and 7 from J, leaving 11 bases between them. Germline V gives CDR1 SGHKS, CDR2 YYEKEE (reference sequence). There are 13 residues in the CDR3.

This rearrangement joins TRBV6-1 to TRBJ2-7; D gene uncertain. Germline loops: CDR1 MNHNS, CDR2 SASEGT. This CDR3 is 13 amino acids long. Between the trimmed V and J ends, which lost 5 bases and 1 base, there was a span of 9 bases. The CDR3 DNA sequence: TGTGCCAGCAGTCCTCGGAGTTCCTACGAGCAGTACTTC. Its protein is CASSPRSSYEQYF.

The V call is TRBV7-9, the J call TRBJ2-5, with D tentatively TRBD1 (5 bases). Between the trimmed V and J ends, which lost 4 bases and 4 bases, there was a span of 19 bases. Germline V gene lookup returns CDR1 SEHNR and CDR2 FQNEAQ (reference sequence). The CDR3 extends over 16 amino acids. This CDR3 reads CASSSASSVTGETQYF. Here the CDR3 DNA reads TGTGCCAGCAGCTCCGCGTCGTCAGTAACAGGAGAGACCCAGTACTTC.

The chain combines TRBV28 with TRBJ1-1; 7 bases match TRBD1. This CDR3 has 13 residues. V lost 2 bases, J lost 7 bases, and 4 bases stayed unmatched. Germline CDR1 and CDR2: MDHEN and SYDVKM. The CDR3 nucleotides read TGTGCCAGCAGTTTAAGGGGGCAAAGTGAAGCTTTCTTT. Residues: CASSLRGQSEAFF. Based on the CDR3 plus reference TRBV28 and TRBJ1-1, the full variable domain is DVKVTQSSRYLVKRTGEKVFLECVQDMDHENMFWYRQDPGLGLRLIYFSYDVKMKEKGDIPEGYSVSREKKERFSLILESASTNQTSMYLCASSLRGQSEAFFGQGTRLTVV.

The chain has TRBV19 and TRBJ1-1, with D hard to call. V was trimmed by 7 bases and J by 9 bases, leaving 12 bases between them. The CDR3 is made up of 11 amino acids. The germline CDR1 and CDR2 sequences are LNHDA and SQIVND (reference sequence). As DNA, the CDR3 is TGTGCCAGTAAAGGTGCAGGAAAAGCTTTCTTT. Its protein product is CASKGAGKAFF.

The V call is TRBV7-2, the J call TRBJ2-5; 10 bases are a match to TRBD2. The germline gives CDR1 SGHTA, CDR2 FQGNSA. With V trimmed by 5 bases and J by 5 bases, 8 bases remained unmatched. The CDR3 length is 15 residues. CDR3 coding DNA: TGTGCCAGCAGCCCGATGGGACTAGCGACGGAGACCCAGTACTTC. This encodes CASSPMGLATETQYF.

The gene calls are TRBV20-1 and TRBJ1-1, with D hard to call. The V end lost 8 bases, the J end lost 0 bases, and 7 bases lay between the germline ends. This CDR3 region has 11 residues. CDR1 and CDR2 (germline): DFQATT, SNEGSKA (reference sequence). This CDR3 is CSPTVNTEAFF. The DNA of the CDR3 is TGCAGTCCTACGGTGAACACTGAAGCTTTCTTT.

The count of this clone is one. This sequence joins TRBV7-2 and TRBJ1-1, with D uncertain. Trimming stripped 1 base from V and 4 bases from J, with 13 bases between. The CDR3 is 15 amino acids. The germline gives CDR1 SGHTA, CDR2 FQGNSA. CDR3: CASSLVAPRGTEAFF. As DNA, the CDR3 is TGTGCCAGCAGCTTAGTCGCCCCGCGTGGCACTGAAGCTTTCTTT.

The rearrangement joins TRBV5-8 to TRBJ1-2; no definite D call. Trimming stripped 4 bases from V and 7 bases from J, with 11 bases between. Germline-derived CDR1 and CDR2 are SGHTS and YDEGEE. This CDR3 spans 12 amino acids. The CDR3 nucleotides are TGTGCCAGCAGCCTGTCCGTCGGTGGCTACACCTTC. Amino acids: CASSLSVGGYTF.

The CDR3 sequence: CASSELQGKNTEAFF. The DNA for the CDR3 is TGTGCCAGCAGTGAATTACAGGGGAAGAACACTGAAGCTTTCTTT. The J gene is TRBJ1-1, the V gene TRBV25-1; 7 bases agree with TRBD1. V trimming: 1 base; J trimming: 1 base; junction bases outside the gene matches: 3. Germline V gene sequence: CDR1 MGHDK, CDR2 SYGVNS. This CDR3 has 15 residues.

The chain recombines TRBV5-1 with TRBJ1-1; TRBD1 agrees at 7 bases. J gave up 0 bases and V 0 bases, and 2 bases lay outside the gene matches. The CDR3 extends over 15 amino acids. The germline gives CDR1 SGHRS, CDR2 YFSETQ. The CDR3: CASSLAGTVNTEAFF. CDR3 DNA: TGCGCCAGCAGCTTGGCCGGGACAGTGAACACTGAAGCTTTCTTT. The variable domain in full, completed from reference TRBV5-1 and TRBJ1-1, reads KAGVTQTPRYLIKTRGQQVTLSCSPISGHRSVSWYQQTPGQGLQFLFEYFSETQRNKGNFPGRFSGRQFSNSRSEMNVSTLELGDSALYLCASSLAGTVNTEAFFGQGTRLTVV.

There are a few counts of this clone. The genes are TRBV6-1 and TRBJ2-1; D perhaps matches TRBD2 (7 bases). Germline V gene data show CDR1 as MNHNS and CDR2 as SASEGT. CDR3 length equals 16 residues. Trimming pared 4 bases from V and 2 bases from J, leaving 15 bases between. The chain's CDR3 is CASSGGAGAPYNEQFF. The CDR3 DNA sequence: TGTGCCAGCAGTGGGGGTGCGGGGGCCCCCTACAATGAGCAGTTCTTC.

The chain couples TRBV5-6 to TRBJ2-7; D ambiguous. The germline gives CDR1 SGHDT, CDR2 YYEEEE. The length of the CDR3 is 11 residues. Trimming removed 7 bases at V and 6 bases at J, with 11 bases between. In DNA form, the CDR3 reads TGTGCCAGCCAAACTTCGGTCGAGCAGTACTTC. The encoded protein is CASQTSVEQYF.

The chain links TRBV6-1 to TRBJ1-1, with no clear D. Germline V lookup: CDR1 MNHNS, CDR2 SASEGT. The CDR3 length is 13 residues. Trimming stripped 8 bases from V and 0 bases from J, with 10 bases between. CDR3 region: CASLRSLNTEAFF. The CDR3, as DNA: TGTGCCAGCTTACGGAGTTTGAACACTGAAGCTTTCTTT.

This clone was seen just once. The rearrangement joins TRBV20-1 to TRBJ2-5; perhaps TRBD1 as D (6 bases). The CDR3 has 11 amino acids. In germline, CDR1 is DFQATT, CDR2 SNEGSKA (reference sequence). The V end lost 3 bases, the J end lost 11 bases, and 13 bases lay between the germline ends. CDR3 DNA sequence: TGCAGTGCTAGTGTATCAGGGGAGCAGTACTTC. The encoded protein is CSASVSGEQYF.

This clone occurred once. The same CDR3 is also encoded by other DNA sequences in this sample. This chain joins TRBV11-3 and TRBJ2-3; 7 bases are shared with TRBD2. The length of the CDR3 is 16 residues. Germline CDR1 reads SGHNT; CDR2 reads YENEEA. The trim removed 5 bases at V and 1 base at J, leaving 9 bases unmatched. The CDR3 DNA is TGTGCCAGCAGCCACGGGGCGGGGGACCGCACAGATACGCAGTATTTT. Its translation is CASSHGAGDRTDTQYF.

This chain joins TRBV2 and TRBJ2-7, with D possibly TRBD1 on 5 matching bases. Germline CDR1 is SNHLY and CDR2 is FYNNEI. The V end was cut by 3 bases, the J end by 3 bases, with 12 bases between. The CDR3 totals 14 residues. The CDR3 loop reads CASSDSNRLYEQYF. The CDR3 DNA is TGTGCCAGCAGTGATAGTAACAGGCTCTACGAGCAGTACTTC.

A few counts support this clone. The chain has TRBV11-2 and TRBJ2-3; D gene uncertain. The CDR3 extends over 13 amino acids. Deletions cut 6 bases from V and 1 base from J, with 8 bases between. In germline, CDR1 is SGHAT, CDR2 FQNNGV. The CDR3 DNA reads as TGTGCCAGCAGTGCCCCAGGCACAGATACGCAGTATTTT. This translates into CASSAPGTDTQYF.

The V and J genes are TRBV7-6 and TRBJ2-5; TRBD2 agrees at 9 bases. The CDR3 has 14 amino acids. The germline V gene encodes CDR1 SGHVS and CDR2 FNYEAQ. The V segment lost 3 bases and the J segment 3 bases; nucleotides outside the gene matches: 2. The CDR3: CASSFGTSKETQYF. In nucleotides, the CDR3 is TGTGCCAGCAGCTTCGGGACTAGCAAAGAGACCCAGTACTTC.

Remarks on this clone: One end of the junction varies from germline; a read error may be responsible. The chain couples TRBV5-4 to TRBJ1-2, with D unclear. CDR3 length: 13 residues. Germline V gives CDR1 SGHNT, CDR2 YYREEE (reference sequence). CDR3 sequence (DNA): TGCGCCAGCAGCCAGCTCGGGTCTTATGGCTACACCTTC. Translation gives CASSQLGSYGYTF.

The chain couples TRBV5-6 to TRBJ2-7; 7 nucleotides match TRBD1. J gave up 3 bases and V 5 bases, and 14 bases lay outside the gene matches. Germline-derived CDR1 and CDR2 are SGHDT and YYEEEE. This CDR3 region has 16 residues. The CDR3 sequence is CASSYRWGQLFYEQYF. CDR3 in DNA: TGTGCCAGCAGTTATCGTTGGGGACAGCTTTTCTACGAGCAGTACTTC.

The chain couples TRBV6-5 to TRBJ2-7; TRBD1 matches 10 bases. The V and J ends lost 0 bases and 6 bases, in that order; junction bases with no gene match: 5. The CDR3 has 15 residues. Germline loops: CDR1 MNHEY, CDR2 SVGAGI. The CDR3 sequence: CASSYSPDRGSEQYF. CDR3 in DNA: TGTGCCAGCAGTTACTCGCCGGACAGGGGGTCCGAGCAGTACTTC.

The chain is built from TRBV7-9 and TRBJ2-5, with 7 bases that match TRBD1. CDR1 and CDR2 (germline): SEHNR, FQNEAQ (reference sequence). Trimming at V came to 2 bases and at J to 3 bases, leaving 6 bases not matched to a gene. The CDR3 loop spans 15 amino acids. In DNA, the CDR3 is TGTGCCAGCAGCTTATCAGGGACAGAGGAAGAGACCCAGTACTTC. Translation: CASSLSGTEEETQYF.

For the CDR3, the DNA is TGCGCCAGCAGCCCAAGCGGGGGCACAGATACGCAGTATTTT. It specifies CASSPSGGTDTQYF. This chain joins TRBV10-1 and TRBJ2-3; TRBD2 aligns across 7 bases. This CDR3 contains 14 residues. V lost 6 bases and J lost 1; bases outside the gene matches: 4. Germline V gene data show CDR1 as WNHNN and CDR2 as SYGVQD (reference sequence).

The CDR3 reads CASSERRLAGGTEQFF. The CDR3 nucleotides read TGTGCCAGCAGTGAACGGAGACTAGCGGGGGGCACTGAGCAGTTCTTC. The chain links TRBV2 to TRBJ2-1; 13 bases line up with TRBD2. This CDR3 contains 16 residues. Germline-derived CDR1 and CDR2 are SNHLY and FYNNEI. V gave up 2 bases and J gave up 9 bases; unmatched junction bases: 7.